One sample yielded the 32 T cell receptor beta chains listed below, sequenced in a study of blood T cell repertoires in COVID-19. The method was immunoSEQ multiplex PCR; TCRdb's version includes in-frame clones alone and lacks a portion of them. Here the sample spans about 240,000 clones, around 83% being singletons. Sequencing was carried out using peripheral blood. The receptors were gathered from a man aged 25 to 40 who had recovered from COVID-19.

This chain links TRBV4-1 with TRBJ2-1; tentative D call: TRBD1 (5 bases). The V end was cut by 4 bases, the J end by 6 bases, with 13 bases between. Germline CDR1 MGHRA, CDR2 YSYEKL. The CDR3 length is 14 residues. CDR3 in DNA: TGCGCCAGCAGCCGCCAGGCACAGGTCAATGAGCAGTTCTTC. Translated, it gives CASSRQAQVNEQFF.

This clone was recorded only once. The rearrangement links TRBV7-9 to TRBJ2-5; D might be TRBD1 (5 bases). Trimming pared 5 bases from V and 1 base from J, leaving 11 bases between. The CDR3 runs to 14 residues. The germline V gene has CDR1 SEHNR and CDR2 FQNEAQ (reference sequence). CDR3 sequence: CASSPSGAQETQYF. The CDR3 coding sequence is TGTGCCAGCAGCCCCTCTGGGGCCCAAGAGACCCAGTACTTC. Full variable domain (rest looked up from reference TRBV7-9 and TRBJ2-5): DTGVSQNPRHKITKRGQNVTFRCDPISEHNRLYWYRQTLGQGPEFLTYFQNEAQLEKSRLLSDRFSAERPKGSFSTLEIQRTEQGDSAMYLCASSPSGAQETQYFGPGTRLLVL.

The rearrangement links TRBV2 to TRBJ1-5, with a possible D match to TRBD1 (6 bases). Trimming took off 5 bases at V and 6 bases at J, with 14 bases between the two ends. Germline CDR1 reads SNHLY; CDR2 reads FYNNEI. The CDR3 runs 14 residues. This chain's CDR3 is CASSITGSAQPQHF. The CDR3 DNA sequence: TGTGCCAGCAGTATTACAGGGTCGGCTCAGCCCCAGCATTTT.

The chain recombines TRBV5-1 with TRBJ1-4; 8 bases line up with TRBD1. The ends lost 3 bases at V and 7 bases at J; junction bases unmatched: 8. CDR3 length equals 15 residues. Germline V gene data show CDR1 as SGHRS and CDR2 as YFSETQ. The CDR3 loop reads CASSSAGGEGEKLFF. CDR3 nucleotide sequence: TGCGCCAGCAGCTCGGCAGGGGGCGAGGGTGAAAAACTGTTTTTT.

The chain carries TRBV29-1 and TRBJ1-1; D is undetermined. CDR3 size: 10 residues. CDR1 is SQVTM and CDR2 is ANQGSEA in the germline V gene. The V end was cut by 6 bases, the J end by 3 bases, with 5 bases between. The CDR3 sequence: CSVADTEAFF. CDR3 bases: TGCAGCGTGGCGGACACTGAAGCTTTCTTT.

The genes are TRBV7-2 and TRBJ1-2, with 8 bases lining up with TRBD1. This CDR3 comprises 17 residues. V was pared by 4 bases and J by 4 bases, with 14 bases of the junction left unmatched. Germline CDR1 and CDR2: SGHTA and FQGNSA. Here the CDR3 DNA reads TGTGCCAGCAGCTCCCCCGCGGGACGGGACAGGACCTATGGCTACACCTTC. It encodes CASSSPAGRDRTYGYTF. Filled out from reference TRBV7-2 and TRBJ1-2, the complete variable domain reads GAGVSQSPSNKVTEKGKDVELRCDPISGHTALYWYRQSLGQGLEFLIYFQGNSAPDKSGLPSDRFSAERTGGSVSTLTIQRTQQEDSAVYLCASSSPAGRDRTYGYTFGSGTRLTVV.

The rearrangement links TRBV6-4 to TRBJ2-7; tentatively, D is TRBD2 (6 bases). This CDR3 spans 13 amino acids. The germline V gene has CDR1 MRHNA and CDR2 SNTAGT. V dropped 3 bases and J dropped 7 bases, with 13 bases sitting between them. The CDR3 region is CASSEREAGEQYF. The DNA for the CDR3 is TGTGCCAGCAGTGAGAGGGAGGCGGGGGAGCAGTACTTC.

The rearrangement uses TRBV3-1 (or the pseudogene TRBV3-2) and TRBJ2-5, with a possible D match to TRBD2 (7 bases). CDR1 LGHDT and CDR2 YNNKEL come from the germline V gene (reference sequence). This CDR3 comprises 16 residues. The V gene lost 3 bases and the J gene lost 7 bases, with 21 bases spanning the gap. The DNA of the CDR3 is TGTGCCAGCAGCCAGGGGGCTAGCGGAGGGAGGGGGACCCAGTACTTC. Protein: CASSQGASGGRGTQYF.

The chain is built from TRBV5-1 and TRBJ2-1; 7 nucleotides agree with TRBD1. This CDR3 has 15 amino acids. The germline CDR1 and CDR2 sequences are SGHRS and YFSETQ. V gave up 4 bases and J gave up 1 base; unmatched junction bases: 5. CDR3 residues: CASSIGQVSYNEQFF. The CDR3 region has the DNA TGCGCCAGCAGCATCGGACAGGTTTCCTACAATGAGCAGTTCTTC.

The V call is TRBV19, the J call TRBJ2-3; maybe TRBD2 (6 bases). Germline CDR1 is LNHDA and CDR2 is SQIVND (reference sequence). The length of the CDR3 is 16 residues. V lost 0 bases to trimming and J lost 4 bases, with 14 bases between them. CDR3 DNA sequence: TGTGCCAGTAGTATAGATAGGGACTCCGCGCCAGATACGCAGTATTTT. Amino acids: CASSIDRDSAPDTQYF.

This chain joins TRBV6-5 and TRBJ1-6; possible D gene TRBD1, 5 bases. Germline V lookup: CDR1 MNHEY, CDR2 SVGAGI. This CDR3 is 14 amino acids long. V gave up 7 bases and J gave up 0 bases, with 7 bases separating them. The CDR3 loop reads CASTRDSYNSPLHF. CDR3 DNA: TGTGCCAGCACCAGGGACTCCTATAATTCACCCCTCCACTTT.

This chain connects TRBV7-2 to TRBJ1-5; D unresolved. Germline CDR1 and CDR2: SGHTA and FQGNSA. The germline V and J ends were trimmed by 6 bases and 3 bases, with 12 bases remaining between them. The CDR3 covers 14 residues. DNA of the CDR3: TGTGCCAGCAGTTCATCCGGGGACAATCAGCCCCAGCATTTT. This sequence encodes CASSSSGDNQPQHF.

This sequence joins TRBV20-1 and TRBJ2-5; 8 positions agree with TRBD2. Germline CDR1 DFQATT, CDR2 SNEGSKA (reference sequence). The CDR3 has 15 amino acids. V was clipped by 3 bases and J by 2 bases; unmatched bases: 8. CDR3 nucleotide sequence: TGCAGTGCTAGTAATCCTCGGGGGGGGCAAGAGACCCAGTACTTC. Protein sequence: CSASNPRGGQETQYF.

This clone came up once. V gene TRBV7-9 combines with J gene TRBJ1-5; 7 bases line up with TRBD1. The CDR3 totals 15 residues. V dropped 5 bases and J dropped 2; count of bases not matched to a gene: 6. Germline V gene data show CDR1 as SEHNR and CDR2 as FQNEAQ (reference sequence). For the CDR3, the DNA is TGTGCCAGCAGCCCCGCAGGACAGGGCAATCAGCCCCAGCATTTT. Its translation: CASSPAGQGNQPQHF.

The chain couples TRBV6-1 to TRBJ1-2; TRBD1 matches 7 bases. After removal of 2 bases from V and 1 base from J, the junction contained 4 bases not matched to a gene. Germline V gene data show CDR1 as MNHNS and CDR2 as SASEGT. This CDR3 comprises 15 residues. The CDR3, as DNA: TGTGCCAGCAGTGAAAAAGCAGGGGGTAACTATGGCTACACCTTC. Its translation is CASSEKAGGNYGYTF.

V and J are TRBV13 and TRBJ1-1, with D uncertain. Germline V gene data show CDR1 as PRHDT and CDR2 as FYEKMQ (reference sequence). Between the trimmed V and J ends, which lost 6 bases and 4 bases, there was a span of 9 bases. This CDR3 comprises 12 residues. This chain's CDR3 is CASRLRSTEAFF. In DNA form, the CDR3 reads TGTGCCAGCAGGCTTAGGAGCACTGAAGCTTTCTTT.

The V gene is TRBV7-3, the J gene TRBJ2-3, with D maybe TRBD1 (5 bases). V was cut by 5 bases and J by 3 bases, with 24 bases left in between. Germline-derived CDR1 and CDR2 are SGHTA and FQGTGA. The length of the CDR3 is 18 residues. DNA of the CDR3: TGTGCCAGCAGCCGCGGTCGGTGGGGCAGAAGGGGAACAGATACGCAGTATTTT. Translating it yields CASSRGRWGRRGTDTQYF.

The chain recombines TRBV6-5 with TRBJ1-5; unclear D gene. Trimming removed 5 bases at V and 2 bases at J, with 13 bases between. Germline V gene data show CDR1 as MNHEY and CDR2 as SVGAGI. This CDR3 is built from 15 residues. The CDR3 DNA follows: TGTGCCAGCAGTCGCGGAACGACGGGCAATCAGCCCCAGCATTTT. Amino acid sequence: CASSRGTTGNQPQHF.

This clone was detected a few times. This chain links TRBV4-2 with TRBJ1-2; D may be TRBD1 (5 bases). The CDR3 is made up of 15 amino acids. Germline V CDR1 and CDR2: LGHNA, YNFKEQ. V lost 7 bases to trimming and J lost 4 bases, with 19 bases between them. This CDR3 reads CASTHSVGGTYGYTF. CDR3 DNA sequence: TGTGCCAGCACCCATTCCGTCGGGGGGACCTATGGCTACACCTTC.

V is TRBV9 and J is TRBJ1-2; the match to TRBD1 covers 7 bases. From germline, CDR1 is SGDLS and CDR2 YYNGEE. The CDR3 is made up of 15 amino acids. Trimming cost V 3 bases and J 1 base; bases outside gene matches: 6. Here the CDR3 DNA reads TGTGCCAGCAGCGCCGGGGACAGACTTAACTATGGCTACACCTTC. Protein: CASSAGDRLNYGYTF.

This clone was observed a few times. The chain joins TRBV18 to TRBJ1-1; D not certain. In germline, CDR1 is KGHSH, CDR2 LQKENI. This CDR3 comprises 14 residues. V was shortened by 2 bases and J by 0 bases, with 7 bases between the two germline ends. The CDR3 nucleotides are TGTGCCAGCTCACCAGAGCAAGTGAACACTGAAGCTTTCTTT. Encoded protein: CASSPEQVNTEAFF.

The chain employs TRBV19 and TRBJ2-3; TRBD2 is a possible D gene (6 bases). The germline V gene has CDR1 LNHDA and CDR2 SQIVND (reference sequence). V lost 4 bases, J lost 2 bases, and 19 bases lay in between. The CDR3 totals 17 residues. The CDR3 region has the DNA TGTGCCAGTAGTAACCCCGGGACTGACTTAGACACAGATACGCAGTATTTT. It codes for CASSNPGTDLDTDTQYF.

This clone is a singleton in its sample. The V gene is TRBV9, the J gene TRBJ2-1; the D gene is possibly TRBD1 (6 bases). Germline CDR1 and CDR2: SGDLS and YYNGEE. V was pared by 3 bases and J by 7 bases, with 11 bases between. This CDR3 is 13 amino acids long. The CDR3: CASSAPQGNEQFF. CDR3 nucleotides: TGTGCCAGCAGCGCCCCCCAGGGGAATGAGCAGTTCTTC.

This chain joins TRBV3-1 (or the pseudogene TRBV3-2) and TRBJ1-3, with D perhaps TRBD1 (5 bases). Germline CDR1 is LGHDT and CDR2 is YNNKEL (reference sequence). This CDR3 is built from 15 residues. V lost 0 bases and J lost 4, with 10 bases in between. The CDR3 is CASSQDWAGGNTIYF. The CDR3 DNA is TGTGCCAGCAGCCAAGATTGGGCAGGGGGAAACACCATATATTTT.

A single count supports this clone. The CDR3, as DNA: TGTGCCAGCAGCCAAGAGAGGTCTGCTCTCTACACCTTC. It yields the protein CASSQERSALYTF. This chain links TRBV4-2 with TRBJ1-2, with no clear D. The CDR3 runs to 13 residues. The V and J ends lost 0 bases and 10 bases respectively, with 12 bases between them. The germline gives CDR1 LGHNA, CDR2 YNFKEQ.

The chain combines TRBV5-6 with TRBJ2-1, with no clear D. The V gene lost 3 bases and the J gene lost 0 bases, with 4 bases spanning the gap. The CDR3 consists of 13 residues. Germline-derived CDR1 and CDR2 are SGHDT and YYEEEE. This CDR3 reads CASSSDSYNEQFF. CDR3 in DNA: TGTGCCAGCAGCTCAGACTCCTACAATGAGCAGTTCTTC.

This chain links TRBV19 with TRBJ2-5; TRBD1 matches 9 bases. Per germline, CDR1 LNHDA and CDR2 SQIVND (reference sequence). The V gene end was trimmed by 3 bases and the J gene end by 2 bases; junction bases not matched to a gene: 4. CDR3 size: 15 residues. CDR3 bases: TGTGCCAGTAGTATCGGACAGGGGATTCAAGAGACCCAGTACTTC. This sequence encodes CASSIGQGIQETQYF.

This chain connects TRBV28 to TRBJ2-1, with 13 nucleotides matching TRBD2. The CDR3 spans 13 residues. CDR1 and CDR2 from the germline V gene are MDHEN and SYDVKM. V gave up 11 bases and J gave up 10 bases; unmatched junction bases: 8. The CDR3 DNA reads TGTGCCTACGGGACTAGCGGGACGGGAGAGCAGTTCTTC. This translates into CAYGTSGTGEQFF. The full variable domain, rest sourced from reference TRBV28 and TRBJ2-1, is DVKVTQSSRYLVKRTGEKVFLECVQDMDHENMFWYRQDPGLGLRLIYFSYDVKMKEKGDIPEGYSVSREKKERFSLILESASTNQTSMYLCAYGTSGTGEQFFGPGTRLTVL.

The J gene is TRBJ2-7, the V gene TRBV7-8; D may be TRBD1 (5 bases). CDR1 is SGHVS and CDR2 is FQNEAQ in the germline V gene. Trimming removed 5 bases from V and 0 bases from J, with 20 bases in between. The CDR3 length is 17 residues. DNA for the CDR3: TGTGCCAGCAGCCGAAGTCTGGGGCAGGGAAGCTCCTACGAGCAGTACTTC. It translates to CASSRSLGQGSSYEQYF.

The chain has TRBV6-1 and TRBJ1-2; 8 bases agree with TRBD1. The CDR3 covers 13 residues. Per germline, CDR1 MNHNS and CDR2 SASEGT. The ends lost 3 bases at V and 7 bases at J; junction bases unmatched: 4. The CDR3, as DNA: TGTGCCAGCAGTGACCAGGGGGCGCTTGGCTACACCTTC. Its protein is CASSDQGALGYTF.

The genes are TRBV11-2 and TRBJ2-1, with unresolved D. The CDR3 spans 15 residues. Germline CDR1 reads SGHAT; CDR2 reads FQNNGV. Trimming shortened V by 1 base and J by 0 bases, and 7 bases separated the two germline ends. The CDR3 sequence is CASSLGRSSYNEQFF. CDR3 DNA sequence: TGTGCCAGCAGCTTAGGACGGAGCTCCTACAATGAGCAGTTCTTC.

The V and J genes are TRBV11-2 and TRBJ2-3; D is ambiguous. Germline loops: CDR1 SGHAT, CDR2 FQNNGV. The CDR3 contains 14 residues. With 1 base removed from V and 2 bases from J, the gap between germline ends came to 7 bases. In nucleotides, the CDR3 is TGTGCCAGCAGCTTAGGAGGTCCCACAGATACGCAGTATTTT. This translates into CASSLGGPTDTQYF.